The sample holds many counts of the clone carrying this T cell receptor (beta chain). This specimen belongs to a study of blood T cells in healthy people across ages. V lost 9 bases and J lost 3; bases outside the gene matches: 4. Germline CDR1 SNHLY, CDR2 FYNNEI. The CDR3 totals 12 residues. It was with a sample-barcoded 5' primer and a J-beta primer mix that a second PCR of roughly 7 to 12 cycles was run. TCRdb recomputed calls from the 5' RACE reads with MiXCR, one row per CDR3 protein. The data show hundreds of thousands of distinct CDR3 sequences, under 65% seen once. Material: blood. The chain is built from TRBV2 and TRBJ2-5; 7 positions match TRBD1. The clonotype was recovered from a woman aged 80 or older in good health. The CDR3 coding sequence is TGTGCCAGGACAGGGATTGAAGAGACCCAGTACTTC. Translation: CARTGIEETQYF.